This TCR beta chain came from a study of control samples from healthy donors and cancer patients. V lost 3 bases and J 1 base, leaving 10 bases between the germline ends. This CDR3 is built from 15 residues. Germline V lookup: CDR1 SGHNT, CDR2 YYREEE (reference sequence). Data came from immunoSEQ multiplex PCR; TCRdb stores just in-frame clones and leaves some out. This table has tens of thousands of clones, about 83% appearing once. Sequenced sample: blood. This clonotype was sampled from a man aged 60 to 75 in good health. The genes are TRBV5-4 and TRBJ2-2; tentatively, D is TRBD2 (5 bases). The CDR3 sequence: CASSYRGMNTGELFF. The CDR3 DNA is TGTGCCAGCAGCTACCGAGGGATGAACACCGGGGAGCTGTTTTTT.